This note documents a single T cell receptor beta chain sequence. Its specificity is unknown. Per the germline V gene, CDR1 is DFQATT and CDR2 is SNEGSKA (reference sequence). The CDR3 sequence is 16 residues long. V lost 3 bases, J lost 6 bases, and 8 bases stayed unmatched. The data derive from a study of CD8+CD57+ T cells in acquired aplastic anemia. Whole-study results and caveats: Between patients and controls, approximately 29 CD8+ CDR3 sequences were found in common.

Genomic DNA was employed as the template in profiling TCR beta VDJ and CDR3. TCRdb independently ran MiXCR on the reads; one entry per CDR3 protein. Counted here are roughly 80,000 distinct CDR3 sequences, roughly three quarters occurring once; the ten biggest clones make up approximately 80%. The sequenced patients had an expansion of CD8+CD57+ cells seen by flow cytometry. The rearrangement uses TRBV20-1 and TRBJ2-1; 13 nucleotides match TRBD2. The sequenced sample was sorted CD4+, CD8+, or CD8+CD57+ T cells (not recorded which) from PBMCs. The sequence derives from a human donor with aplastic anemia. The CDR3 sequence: CSASARLAGGLNEQFF. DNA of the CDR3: TGCAGTGCTAGCGCTAGACTAGCGGGGGGCCTCAATGAGCAGTTCTTC.